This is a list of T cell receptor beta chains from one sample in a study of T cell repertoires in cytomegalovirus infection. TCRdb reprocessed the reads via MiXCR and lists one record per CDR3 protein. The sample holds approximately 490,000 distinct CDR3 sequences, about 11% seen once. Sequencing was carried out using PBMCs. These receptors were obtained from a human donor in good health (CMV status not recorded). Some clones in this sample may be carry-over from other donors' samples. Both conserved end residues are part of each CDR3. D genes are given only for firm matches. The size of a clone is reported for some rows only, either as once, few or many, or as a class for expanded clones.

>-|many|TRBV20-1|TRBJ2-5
TGCAGTGCTAGAGTTGAGGTGGGAGAGACCCAGTACTTC
CSARVEVGETQYF
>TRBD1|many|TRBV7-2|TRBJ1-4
TGTGCCAGCAGCTTAAGGTGGCAGGGGGCAACTAATGAAAAACTGTTTTTT
CASSLRWQGATNEKLFF
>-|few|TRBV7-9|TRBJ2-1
TGTGCCAGCAGCTTAGTAACAACTTCCTACAATGAGCAGTTCTTC
CASSLVTTSYNEQFF
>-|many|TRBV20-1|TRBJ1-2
TGCAGTGCTAACGGCGACGAGAACCGCTACTATGGCTACACCTTC
CSANGDENRYYGYTF
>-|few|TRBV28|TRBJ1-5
TGTGCCAGCGGAAGACCGCATGGTAGGTCCCAGCCCCAGCATTTT
CASGRPHGRSQPQHF
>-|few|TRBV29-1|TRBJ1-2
TGCAGCGTTGAAGATAGGGGGGTCATAGACTATGGCTACACCTTC
CSVEDRGVIDYGYTF
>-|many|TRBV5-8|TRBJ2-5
TGTGCCAGCCCTGGGGGGGGCCTTAGGGTTTCGGAGACCCAGTACTTC
CASPGGGLRVSETQYF
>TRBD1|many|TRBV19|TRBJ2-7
TGTGCCAGTAGTCTCCGGGACAGGGGGCAGTACGAGCAGTACTTC
CASSLRDRGQYEQYF
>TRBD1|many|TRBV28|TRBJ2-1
TGTGCCAGCAGTTCGGGACAGAAGGGGTTCTTC
CASSSGQKGFF
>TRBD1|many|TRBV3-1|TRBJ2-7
TGTGCCAGCAGCCAAGAGACGACAGGGGGGTTATTCGAGCAGTACTTC
CASSQETTGGLFEQYF
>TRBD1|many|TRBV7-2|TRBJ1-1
TGTGCCAGCAGCTTAATGAGGGACAGCCTTTGGGACACTGAAGCTTTCTTT
CASSLMRDSLWDTEAFF
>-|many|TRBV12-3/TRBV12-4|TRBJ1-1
TGTGCCAGCAGTTTCCGACAGGCTGAAGCTTTCTTT
CASSFRQAEAFF
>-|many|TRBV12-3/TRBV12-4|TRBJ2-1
TGTGCCAGCAGTTCTCCGGACCCCTTAAGGTTCTTC
CASSSPDPLRFF
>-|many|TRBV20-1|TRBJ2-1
TGCAGTGCTAGAGATGGTCGGGAAAGCTCCTACAATGAGCAGTTCTTC
CSARDGRESSYNEQFF
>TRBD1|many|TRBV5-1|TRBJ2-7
TGCGCCAGCAGCCAAGCCGGGACAGCCTACGAGCAGTACTTC
CASSQAGTAYEQYF
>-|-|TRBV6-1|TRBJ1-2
TGTGCCAGCAGCGCGATTCCGGAGGGCTACACCTTC
CASSAIPEGYTF
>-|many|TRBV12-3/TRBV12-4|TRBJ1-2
TGTGCCAGCAGTTCCCTCTATGGCTACACCTTC
CASSSLYGYTF
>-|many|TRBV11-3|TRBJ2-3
TGTGCCAGCAGCTTCGGGGATAGGGGCACAGATACGCAGTATTTT
CASSFGDRGTDTQYF
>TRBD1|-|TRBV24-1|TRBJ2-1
TGTGCCACCAGTGACACGGGCCGGGACAGGGGATACAATGAGCAGTTCTTC
CATSDTGRDRGYNEQFF
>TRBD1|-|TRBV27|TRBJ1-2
TGTGCCAGCAGCCGGTCCTCGGGACAGGGGTCGTATGGCTACACCTTC
CASSRSSGQGSYGYTF
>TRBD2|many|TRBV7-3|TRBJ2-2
TGTGCCAGCAGCTCTCCGGGAGGGGAGGGCGGGGAGCTGTTTTTT
CASSSPGGEGGELFF
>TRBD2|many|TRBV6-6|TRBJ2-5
TGTGCCAGCAGTTACAGTGGGGGACTAGCGGGAGGAGTGACCCAGTACTTC
CASSYSGGLAGGVTQYF
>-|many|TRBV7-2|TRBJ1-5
TGTGCCAGCAGCTTGAGGGGGGGCAATCAGCCCCAGCATTTT
CASSLRGGNQPQHF
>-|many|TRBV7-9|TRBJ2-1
TGTGCCAGCAGCTTGACTAGAGATGAGCAGTTCTTC
CASSLTRDEQFF
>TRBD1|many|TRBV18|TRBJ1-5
TGTGCCAGCTCAGCCCGACAGGGCGCGGAGAGGCAGCCCCAGCATTTT
CASSARQGAERQPQHF
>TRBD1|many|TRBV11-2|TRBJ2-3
TGTGCCAGCAGCCCCGACAGGGTTCGGGATACGCAGTATTTT
CASSPDRVRDTQYF
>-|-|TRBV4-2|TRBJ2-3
TGTGCCAGCAGCCAAGTTTTGGGGGCACCCCCCACAGATACGCAGTATTTT
CASSQVLGAPPTDTQYF
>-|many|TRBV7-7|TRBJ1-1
TGTGCTAGCAGCTTAGACGCGCACACTGAAGCTTTCTTT
CASSLDAHTEAFF
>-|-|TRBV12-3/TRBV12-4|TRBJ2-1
TGTGCCAGCAGTATAGTCTCAGGACGTGAGCAGTTCTTC
CASSIVSGREQFF
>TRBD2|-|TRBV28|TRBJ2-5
TGTGCCAGCACACTTTCGGGAGGACAAGGGACCCAGTACTTC
CASTLSGGQGTQYF
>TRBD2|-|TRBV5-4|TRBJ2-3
TGTGCCAGCAGCCCGACTAGCGGGCCCCCCCTAACAGATACGCAGTATTTT
CASSPTSGPPLTDTQYF
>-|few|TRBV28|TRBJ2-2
TGTGCCAGCAGTTTCCCATGGGACCTTCCCCCAGACACCGGGGAGCTGTTTTTT
CASSFPWDLPPDTGELFF
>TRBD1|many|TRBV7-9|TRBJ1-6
TGTGCCAGCAGCTTAGGATCCGGGACAGGGGATTCACCCCTCCACTTT
CASSLGSGTGDSPLHF
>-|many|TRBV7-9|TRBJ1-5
TGTGCCAGCAGCTTAGAGGCAGGACCCAAGGCGCCCCAGCATTTT
CASSLEAGPKAPQHF
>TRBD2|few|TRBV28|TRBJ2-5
TGTGCCAGCAGTTTATCTCCTAGCGGGAGAGGAGAGACCCAGTACTTC
CASSLSPSGRGETQYF
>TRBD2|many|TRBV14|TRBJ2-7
TGTGCCAGCAGCATGCCACTAGCGGGTACGGAGCAGTACTTC
CASSMPLAGTEQYF
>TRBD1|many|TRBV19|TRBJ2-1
TGTGCCAGTAGTAGGACAGGGCCCAATGAGCAGTTCTTC
CASSRTGPNEQFF